The 22 T cell receptor beta chains presented below share a single source sample, sequenced in a study of blood T cells in healthy people across ages (dated by TCRdb to between 2014 and 2017). Library preparation employed 5' RACE. The instrument was an Illumina HiSeq 2500. The second PCR ran for roughly 6 to 11 cycles and used a J-beta primer mix along with a sample-barcoded 5' primer. The public reads were quality trimmed at Q25 with fastp and then assembled into clones with MiXCR by TCRdb, keeping productive beta chains. Entries that share a CDR3 protein sequence are merged under the most common genes and DNA. In all, the sample holds around 1.7 million distinct CDR3 sequences, and approximately 28% of those were seen once. The ten largest clones capture 7.7% of the sample. What was sequenced was blood. These receptors all come from a woman between 25 and 40 years old in good health.

This clonotype was seen repeatedly, ten times or more. The chain uses TRBV6-5 and TRBJ2-1, with a tentative D call TRBD2 (5 bases). Per the germline V gene, CDR1 is MNHEY and CDR2 is SVGAGI. This CDR3 has 16 amino acids. V dropped 6 bases and J dropped 6 bases, with 21 bases sitting between them. CDR3 sequence reads: CASSQPLNLAVNEQFF. CDR3 DNA sequence: TGTGCCAGCAGCCAACCCCTAAATCTAGCAGTCAATGAGCAGTTCTTC.

The chain uses TRBV5-1 and TRBJ2-1; TRBD1 matches at 7 bases. The CDR3 has 16 amino acids. The J segment lost 7 bases and the V segment lost 0 bases, leaving 10 bases of the junction unmatched. Germline V gives CDR1 SGHRS, CDR2 YFSETQ. DNA of the CDR3: TGCGCCAGCAGCTTGGATGACAGGGCAAGTTTGAATGAGCAGTTCTTC. This codes for CASSLDDRASLNEQFF.

Notes on this clonotype: A much bigger clone sits one base away, suggesting this may be a read error. The CDR3 region has the DNA TGTGCCATCAGTCCGGCCGGGCGGACTAATGAAAAACTGTTTTTT. Residues: CAISPAGRTNEKLFF. The rearrangement links TRBV10-3 to TRBJ1-4; D is unresolved. The CDR3 contains 15 residues. The germline V gene encodes CDR1 ENHRY and CDR2 SYGVKD. The V gene lost 5 bases and the J gene lost 2 bases, with 12 bases spanning the gap.

CDR3 loop: CAWREAGGTEAFF. As DNA, the CDR3 is TGTGCCTGGAGAGAGGCAGGGGGGACTGAAGCTTTCTTT. The chain uses TRBV30 and TRBJ1-1; 7 bases match TRBD1. The V segment lost 3 bases and the J segment 5 bases; nucleotides outside the gene matches: 6. This CDR3 region has 13 residues. The germline V gene has CDR1 GTSNPN and CDR2 SVGIG (reference sequence).

The chain uses TRBV10-3 and TRBJ1-1, with unresolved D. The CDR3 loop spans 12 amino acids. V was cut by 4 bases and J by 1 base, with 4 bases left in between. Germline values: CDR1 ENHRY, CDR2 SYGVKD. CDR3 in amino acids: CAISVENTEAFF. DNA for the CDR3: TGTGCCATCAGTGTAGAGAACACTGAAGCTTTCTTT.

The V gene is TRBV28, the J gene TRBJ2-7; unclear D gene. The CDR3 is made up of 13 amino acids. In germline, CDR1 is MDHEN, CDR2 SYDVKM. Trimming removed 2 bases from V and 6 bases from J, with 11 bases in between. This CDR3 is CASSLGRLCEQYF. The CDR3 DNA is TGTGCCAGCAGTTTAGGCAGACTCTGCGAGCAGTACTTC.

Regarding this clonotype: Given a much more abundant clone one base away, this may be a read error. The chain combines TRBV6-6 with TRBJ1-1; TRBD1 matches at 9 bases. The ends lost 0 bases at V and 4 bases at J; junction bases unmatched: 3. Per germline, CDR1 MNHNY and CDR2 SVGAGI (reference sequence). This CDR3 region has 15 residues. The CDR3 DNA is TGTGCCAGCAGTTACTCGACAGGGGGAAGCACTGAAGCTTTCTTT. Amino acids: CASSYSTGGSTEAFF.

In its sample, this clonotype was seen a few times. This chain links TRBV5-1 with TRBJ2-3, with a possible D match to TRBD1 (6 bases). Germline assignment: CDR1 SGHRS and CDR2 YFSETQ. The V and J ends lost 7 bases and 6 bases respectively, with 21 bases between them. This CDR3 is built from 15 residues. This CDR3 reads CASSDWGQTRDTQYF. The CDR3 nucleotides read TGCGCCAGCTCCGACTGGGGGCAAACCAGGGATACGCAGTATTTT. The full variable domain, completed using reference TRBV5-1 and TRBJ2-3, is KAGVTQTPRYLIKTRGQQVTLSCSPISGHRSVSWYQQTPGQGLQFLFEYFSETQRNKGNFPGRFSGRQFSNSRSEMNVSTLELGDSALYLCASSDWGQTRDTQYFGPGTRLTVL.

The chain is built from TRBV12-3 or TRBV12-4 and TRBJ2-7, with D possibly being TRBD1 (6 bases). Trimming removed 1 base from V and 2 bases from J, with 15 bases in between. CDR3 length: 16 amino acids. For the CDR3, the DNA is TGTGCCAGCAGTTTAGGAGGGGCAGGGGCGACCTACGAGCAGTACTTC. Its translation: CASSLGGAGATYEQYF.

As for this clonotype: This may come from a read error, since a much larger clone is one base off. The gene calls are TRBV12-3 or TRBV12-4 and TRBJ2-5; 11 bases map to TRBD2. CDR3 length: 14 amino acids. V was clipped by 6 bases and J by 6 bases; unmatched bases: 6. The CDR3 sequence: CASSFTSGSKTQYF. Here the CDR3 DNA reads TGTGCCAGCAGCTTTACTAGCGGGAGTAAGACCCAGTACTTC.

The chain carries TRBV3-1 and TRBJ2-1; D possibly corresponds to TRBD1 (5 bases). The CDR3 has 16 residues. V was shortened by 3 bases and J by 2 bases, with 14 bases between the two germline ends. Germline values: CDR1 LGHDT, CDR2 YNNKEL (reference sequence). CDR3 DNA sequence: TGTGCCAGCAGCCACAGGCTAGGGGCCCCCTACAATGAGCAGTTCTTC. It specifies CASSHRLGAPYNEQFF.

This clonotype was seen a handful of times. This may stem from a read error, because a much larger clone lies one nucleotide away. V and J are TRBV5-1 and TRBJ2-7; D is undetermined. V was cut by 3 bases and J by 2 bases, with 9 bases left in between. This CDR3 has 13 amino acids. Germline values: CDR1 SGHRS, CDR2 YFSETQ. The DNA of the CDR3 is TGCGCCAGCAGCTCGGACGGTACCTACGAGCAGTACTTC. This codes for CASSSDGTYEQYF.

The rearrangement links TRBV7-8 to TRBJ1-4; 7 bases match TRBD1. Germline lookup yields CDR1 SGHVS and CDR2 FQNEAQ. V was clipped by 1 base and J by 4 bases; unmatched bases: 12. The CDR3 extends over 18 amino acids. The CDR3 region is CASSLVLVRDRLNEKLFF. For the CDR3, the DNA is TGTGCCAGCAGCTTAGTTTTGGTTCGGGACAGACTTAATGAAAAACTGTTTTTT.

This clonotype appeared a single time. The chain carries TRBV7-9 and TRBJ1-1, with 8 bases identical to TRBD1. Germline V gene data show CDR1 as SEHNR and CDR2 as FQNEAQ (reference sequence). After removal of 5 bases from V and 11 bases from J, the junction contained 7 bases not matched to a gene. The CDR3 runs to 12 residues. CDR3 nucleotides: TGTGCCAGCAGCCCGGACAGGGCCCTGGCTTTCTTT. Protein product: CASSPDRALAFF. Looking up the rest from reference TRBV7-9 and TRBJ1-1 gives the full variable domain: DTGVSQNPRHKITKRGQNVTFRCDPISEHNRLYWYRQTLGQGPEFLTYFQNEAQLEKSRLLSDRFSAERPKGSFSTLEIQRTEQGDSAMYLCASSPDRALAFFGQGTRLTVV.

This clonotype was picked up many times. This sequence joins TRBV6-2 or TRBV6-3 and TRBJ2-1, with D possibly TRBD2 on 6 matching bases. The CDR3 is made up of 15 amino acids. Trimming removed 6 bases from V and 0 bases from J, with 12 bases in between. Looked up from germline, CDR1 is MNHEY and CDR2 is SVGEGT. The CDR3 DNA is TGTGCCAGCAGCCCCCCCGGGAGCTCCTACAATGAGCAGTTCTTC. The encoded protein is CASSPPGSSYNEQFF.

In regard to this clonotype: Since a much larger clone is just one base distant, this may be a read error. This likely comes from a read error, as the CDR3 has no conserved phenylalanine or tryptophan at its end. V is TRBV7-2 and J is TRBJ2-5; D is possibly TRBD2 (5 bases). In germline, CDR1 is SGHTA, CDR2 FQGNSA. The length of the CDR3 is 14 residues. V shed 6 bases and J shed 2 bases, with 13 bases lying between them. CDR3 sequence: CASSRMGGQETQYL. Here the CDR3 DNA reads TGTGCCAGCAGTCGGATGGGCGGGCAAGAGACCCAGTACCTC.

The chain joins TRBV7-3 to TRBJ2-6; tentative D call: TRBD1 (5 bases). CDR3 length equals 17 residues. Trimming removed 1 base at V and 4 bases at J, with 14 bases between. Germline V gene data show CDR1 as SGHTA and CDR2 as FQGTGA. CDR3 nucleotide sequence: TGTGCCAGCAGCTTAATCCCCGTGGGGCCGGGGGCCAACGTCCTGACTTTC. Its translation: CASSLIPVGPGANVLTF.

In its sample, this clonotype was seen many times. V and J are TRBV7-2 and TRBJ2-4; 15 nucleotides agree with TRBD2. This CDR3 is 17 amino acids long. Losses at the gene ends were 2 bases for V and 7 bases for J; bases not matched to a gene: 6. Germline loops: CDR1 SGHTA, CDR2 FQGNSA. CDR3 nucleotide sequence: TGTGCCAGCAGCTTATGGACTAGCGGGAGGGCTGGGAACATTCAGTACTTC. Its translation: CASSLWTSGRAGNIQYF.

The rearrangement joins TRBV2 to TRBJ2-6; TRBD2 agrees at 8 bases. V gave up 4 bases and J gave up 13 bases; unmatched junction bases: 9. The CDR3 is made up of 14 amino acids. The germline gives CDR1 SNHLY, CDR2 FYNNEI. This CDR3 is CASSGGTSLRVLTF. The CDR3 nucleotides are TGTGCCAGCAGTGGGGGGACTAGTCTGAGGGTCCTGACTTTC.

The CDR3 is CSVVGPKSPGELFF. Written as DNA, the CDR3 is TGCAGCGTTGTTGGGCCAAAAAGCCCCGGGGAGCTGTTTTTT. V gene TRBV29-1 combines with J gene TRBJ2-2; D uncertain. CDR3 length: 14 amino acids. Trimming pared 4 bases from V and 6 bases from J, leaving 15 bases between. Germline V gene data show CDR1 as SQVTM and CDR2 as ANQGSEA.

This clonotype appeared a few times. The rearrangement uses TRBV7-9 and TRBJ1-1; D may be TRBD1 (5 bases). The CDR3 sequence is 14 residues long. The germline gives CDR1 SEHNR, CDR2 FQNEAQ (reference sequence). V lost 4 bases and J lost 4, with 13 bases in between. CDR3 DNA sequence: TGTGCCAGCAGCTGGGGCGTCACGGGCACTGAAGCTTTCTTT. Translating it yields CASSWGVTGTEAFF.

This clonotype came up many times. V and J are TRBV20-1 and TRBJ2-5; D is unresolved. Germline-derived CDR1 and CDR2 are DFQATT and SNEGSKA (reference sequence). The CDR3 consists of 12 residues. The V and J ends lost 1 base and 5 bases respectively, with 8 bases between them. CDR3 region: CSARADSETQYF. CDR3 sequence (DNA): TGCAGTGCTAGAGCCGATTCGGAGACCCAGTACTTC.